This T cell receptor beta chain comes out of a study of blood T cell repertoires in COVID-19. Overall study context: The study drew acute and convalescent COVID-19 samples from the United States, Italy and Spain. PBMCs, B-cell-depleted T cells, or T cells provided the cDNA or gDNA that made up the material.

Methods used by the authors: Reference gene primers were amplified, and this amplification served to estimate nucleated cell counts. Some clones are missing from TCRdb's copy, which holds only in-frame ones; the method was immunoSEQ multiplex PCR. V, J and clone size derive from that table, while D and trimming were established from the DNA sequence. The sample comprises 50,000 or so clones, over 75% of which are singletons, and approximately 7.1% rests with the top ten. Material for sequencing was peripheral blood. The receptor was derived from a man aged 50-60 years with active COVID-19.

The CDR3 protein is CAISESWRERNEQFF. The CDR3 DNA reads as TGTGCCATCAGTGAGTCGTGGCGGGAGAGGAATGAGCAGTTCTTC. The V and J genes are TRBV10-3 and TRBJ2-1; 7 bases are shared with TRBD2. Germline CDR1 is ENHRY and CDR2 is SYGVKD. The CDR3 has 15 residues. Unmatched junction bases numbered 6, after V lost 0 bases and J lost 7 bases.